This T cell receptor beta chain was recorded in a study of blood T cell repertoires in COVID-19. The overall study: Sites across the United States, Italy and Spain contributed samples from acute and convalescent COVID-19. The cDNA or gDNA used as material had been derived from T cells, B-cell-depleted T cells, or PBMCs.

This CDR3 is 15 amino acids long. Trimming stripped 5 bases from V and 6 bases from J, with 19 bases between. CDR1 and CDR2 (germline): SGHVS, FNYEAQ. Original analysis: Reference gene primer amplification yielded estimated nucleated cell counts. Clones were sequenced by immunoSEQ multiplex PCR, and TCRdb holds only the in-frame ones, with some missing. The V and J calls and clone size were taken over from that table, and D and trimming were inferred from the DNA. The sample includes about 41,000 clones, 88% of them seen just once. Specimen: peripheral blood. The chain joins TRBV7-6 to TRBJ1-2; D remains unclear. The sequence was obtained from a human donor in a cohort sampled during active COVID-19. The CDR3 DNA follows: TGTGCCAGCAGCGAAGACACCTACTCTTACAATGGCTACACCTTC. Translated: CASSEDTYSYNGYTF. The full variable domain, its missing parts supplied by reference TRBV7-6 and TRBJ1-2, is GAGVSQSPRYKVTKRGQDVALRCDPISGHVSLYWYRQALGQGPEFLTYFNYEAQQDKSGLPNDRFSAERPEGSISTLTIQRTEQRDSAMYRCASSEDTYSYNGYTFGSGTRLTVV.